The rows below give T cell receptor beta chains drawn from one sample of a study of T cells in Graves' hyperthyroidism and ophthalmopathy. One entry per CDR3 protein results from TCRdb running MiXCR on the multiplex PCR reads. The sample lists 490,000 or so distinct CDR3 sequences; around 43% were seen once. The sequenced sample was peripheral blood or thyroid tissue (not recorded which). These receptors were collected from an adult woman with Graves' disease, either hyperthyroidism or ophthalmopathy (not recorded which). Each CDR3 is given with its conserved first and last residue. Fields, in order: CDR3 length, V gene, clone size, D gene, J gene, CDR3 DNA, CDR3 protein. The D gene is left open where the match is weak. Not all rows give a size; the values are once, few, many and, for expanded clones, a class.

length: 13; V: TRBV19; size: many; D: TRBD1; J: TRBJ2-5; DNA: TGTGCCAGTAGTGACAGGGTGGGAGAGACCCAGTACTTC; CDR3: CASSDRVGETQYF
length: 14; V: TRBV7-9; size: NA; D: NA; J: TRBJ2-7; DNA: TGTGCCAGCAGTTTGTGGACTGATACCTACGAGCAGTACTTC; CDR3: CASSLWTDTYEQYF
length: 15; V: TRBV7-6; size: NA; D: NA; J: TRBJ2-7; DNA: TGTGCCAGTCAGCGCCCCCCGGACTTCTCCTACGAGCAGTACTTC; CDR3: CASQRPPDFSYEQYF
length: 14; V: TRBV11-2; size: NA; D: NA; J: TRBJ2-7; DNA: TGTGCCAGCAGCTTGGGAGGACTGGGTCGGGGGCAGTACTTC; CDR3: CASSLGGLGRGQYF
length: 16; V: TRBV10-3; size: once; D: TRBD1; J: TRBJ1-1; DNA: TGTGCCATCAGTGAGGGGGCAGGGGGCTGGAACACTGAAGCTTTCTTT; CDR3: CAISEGAGGWNTEAFF
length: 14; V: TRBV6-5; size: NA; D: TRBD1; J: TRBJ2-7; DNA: TGTGCCAGCAGATCCCGACAGGGGCTCTACGAGCAGTACTTC; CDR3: CASRSRQGLYEQYF
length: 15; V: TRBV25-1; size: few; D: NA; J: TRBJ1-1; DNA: TGTGCCAGCAGTGAATCCCGGACAGCTAACACTGAAGCTTTCTTT; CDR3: CASSESRTANTEAFF
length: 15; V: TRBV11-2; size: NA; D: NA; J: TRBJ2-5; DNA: TGTGCCAGCAGCCTAACAGACGTTGGCGGTGAGACCCAGTACTTC; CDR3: CASSLTDVGGETQYF
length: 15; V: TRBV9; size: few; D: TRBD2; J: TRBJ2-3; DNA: TGTGCCAGCAGCGAAGCGGGAACGATGGCAGATACGCAGTATTTT; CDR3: CASSEAGTMADTQYF
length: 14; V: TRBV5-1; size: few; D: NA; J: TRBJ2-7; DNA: TGCGCCAGCAACCCAGGTTTGGGCTCCTACGAGCAGTACTTC; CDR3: CASNPGLGSYEQYF
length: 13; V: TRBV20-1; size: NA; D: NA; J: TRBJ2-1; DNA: TGCAGTGCTAGAGACGAGAGAAGGGGTGAGCAGTTCTTC; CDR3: CSARDERRGEQFF
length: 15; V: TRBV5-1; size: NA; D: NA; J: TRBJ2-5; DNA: TGCGCCAGCAGCTTTATCGCCAGGGACCAAGAGACCCAGTACTTC; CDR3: CASSFIARDQETQYF
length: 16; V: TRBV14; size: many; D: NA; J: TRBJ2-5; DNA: TGTGCCAGCAGCCCCACCGTGGGCCTGTGGGGAGAGACCCAGTACTTC; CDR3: CASSPTVGLWGETQYF
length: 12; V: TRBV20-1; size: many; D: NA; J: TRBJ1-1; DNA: TGCAGTGCTCCCCACCAGAACACTGAAGCTTTCTTT; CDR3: CSAPHQNTEAFF
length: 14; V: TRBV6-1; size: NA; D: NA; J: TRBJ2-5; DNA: TGTGCCAGCAACCGCGGGGCGTACCAAGAGACCCAGTACTTC; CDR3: CASNRGAYQETQYF
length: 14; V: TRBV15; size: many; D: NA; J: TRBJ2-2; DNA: TGTGCCACCAGCAGAGACAAGAACACCGGGGAGCTGTTTTTT; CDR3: CATSRDKNTGELFF
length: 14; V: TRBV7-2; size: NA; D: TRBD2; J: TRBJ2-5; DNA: TGTGCCAGCAGCACGACTAGCGGGTGGGAGACCCAGTACTTC; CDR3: CASSTTSGWETQYF
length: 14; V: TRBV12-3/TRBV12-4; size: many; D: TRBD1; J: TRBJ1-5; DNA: TGTGCCAGCAGCCGACAGGGGGCCGGCCAGCCCCAGCATTTT; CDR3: CASSRQGAGQPQHF
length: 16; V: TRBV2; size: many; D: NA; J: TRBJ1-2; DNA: TGTGCCAGCAGTGCGGTTAGGCAGGGGCCTGCCTATGGCTACACCTTC; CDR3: CASSAVRQGPAYGYTF
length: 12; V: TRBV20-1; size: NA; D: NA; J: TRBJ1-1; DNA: TGCAGTGCCTCAAGGGGTGGGACTGAAGCTTTCTTT; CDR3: CSASRGGTEAFF
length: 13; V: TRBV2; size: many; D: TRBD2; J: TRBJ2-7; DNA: TGTGCCAGCACCACCGGACTAGCGGGAGAGCAGTACTTC; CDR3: CASTTGLAGEQYF
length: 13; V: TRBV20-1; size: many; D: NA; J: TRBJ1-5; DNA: TGCAGTGCTACTTCGACGGGGAATCAGCCCCAGCATTTT; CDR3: CSATSTGNQPQHF
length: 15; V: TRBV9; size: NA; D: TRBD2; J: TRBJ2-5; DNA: TGTGCCAGCAGCGAGACTAGCGGGGGCCAAGAGACCCAGTACTTC; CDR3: CASSETSGGQETQYF
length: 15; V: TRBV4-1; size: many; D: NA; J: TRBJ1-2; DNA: TGCGCCAGCAGCCAACTAGCCAGGGGAGACTATGGCTACACCTTC; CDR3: CASSQLARGDYGYTF
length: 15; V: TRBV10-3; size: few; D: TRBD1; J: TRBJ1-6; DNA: TGTGCCATCAGTGAGTCGACAGGGGACAATTCACCCCTCCACTTT; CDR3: CAISESTGDNSPLHF
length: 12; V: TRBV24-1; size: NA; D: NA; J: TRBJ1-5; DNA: TGTGCTACCGAGGCCAGGGATCAGCCCCAGCATTTT; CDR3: CATEARDQPQHF
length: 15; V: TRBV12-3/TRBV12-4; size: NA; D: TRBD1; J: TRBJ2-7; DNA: TGTGCCAGCAGTGCCCTGGGACAGGGGGCCTACGAGCAGTACTTC; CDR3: CASSALGQGAYEQYF
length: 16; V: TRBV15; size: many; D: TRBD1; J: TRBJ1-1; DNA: TGTGCCACCAGCAGAGAACTGGGACAGGGTGGCACTGAAGCTTTCTTT; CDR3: CATSRELGQGGTEAFF
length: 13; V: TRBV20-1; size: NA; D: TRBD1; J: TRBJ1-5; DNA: TGCAGTGCTTTGGACAGGGAGAATCAGCCCCAGCATTTT; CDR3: CSALDRENQPQHF
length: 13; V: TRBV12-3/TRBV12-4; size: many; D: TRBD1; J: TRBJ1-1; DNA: TGTGCCAGCAGGCCTCCGGGACAGGGGCGAGCTTTCTTT; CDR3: CASRPPGQGRAFF
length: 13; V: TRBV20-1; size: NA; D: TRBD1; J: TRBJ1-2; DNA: TGCAGTGCTAGACGGACAGGGGGCGATGGCTACACCTTC; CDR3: CSARRTGGDGYTF
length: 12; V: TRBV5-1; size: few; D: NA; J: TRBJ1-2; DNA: TGCGCCAGCAGCGACGGGATCTATGGCTACACCTTC; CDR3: CASSDGIYGYTF
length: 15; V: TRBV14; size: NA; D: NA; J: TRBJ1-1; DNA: TGTGCCAGCAGCCAGTGGGGGGCAGTGAACACTGAAGCTTTCTTT; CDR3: CASSQWGAVNTEAFF
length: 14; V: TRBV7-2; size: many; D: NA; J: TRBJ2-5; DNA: TGTGCCAGCAGCTTAGGCCAAATACAAGAGACCCAGTACTTC; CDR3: CASSLGQIQETQYF
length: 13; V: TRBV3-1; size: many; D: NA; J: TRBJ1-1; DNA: TGTGCCAGCAGCCAAGGTCCCGACACTGAAGCTTTCTTT; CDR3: CASSQGPDTEAFF
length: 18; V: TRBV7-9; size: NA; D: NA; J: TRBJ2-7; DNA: TGTGCCAGCAGTCGTTTAACGGCCGTGGGAGAGTGGGCCTACGAGCAGTACTTC; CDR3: CASSRLTAVGEWAYEQYF
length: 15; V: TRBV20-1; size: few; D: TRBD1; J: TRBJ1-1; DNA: TGCAGTGCTAGAAAGACAGGGGTCGAAGTTGCTGAAGCTTTCTTT; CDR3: CSARKTGVEVAEAFF
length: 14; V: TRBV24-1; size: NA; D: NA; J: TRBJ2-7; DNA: TGTGCCACCAGTGATATGACGACCGGCTACGAGCAGTACTTC; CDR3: CATSDMTTGYEQYF
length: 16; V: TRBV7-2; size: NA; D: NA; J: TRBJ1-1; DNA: TGTGCCAGCAGCTTAGATGGGCGGGGGGGCTATCGGGAAGCTTTCTTT; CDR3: CASSLDGRGGYREAFF
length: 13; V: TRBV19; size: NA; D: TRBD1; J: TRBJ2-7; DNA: TGTGCCAGTACCCGGACAGGGACCTACGAGCAGTACTTC; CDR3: CASTRTGTYEQYF
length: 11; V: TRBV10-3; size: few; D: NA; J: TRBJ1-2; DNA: TGTGCCTCGGTTGGGAACTATGGCTACACCTTC; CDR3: CASVGNYGYTF
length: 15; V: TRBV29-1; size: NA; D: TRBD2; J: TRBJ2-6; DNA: TGCAGCGCTACCGACGGGGGGTATGGGGCCAACGTCCTGACTTTC; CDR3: CSATDGGYGANVLTF
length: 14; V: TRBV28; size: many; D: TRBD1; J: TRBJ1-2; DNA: TGTGCCAGTTCTGACCCCGGGACAGGGGACGGCTACACCTTC; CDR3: CASSDPGTGDGYTF
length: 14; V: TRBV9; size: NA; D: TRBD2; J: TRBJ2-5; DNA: TGTGCCAGCAGAAGAGCGGGAGGTGGGGAGACCCAGTACTTC; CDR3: CASRRAGGGETQYF
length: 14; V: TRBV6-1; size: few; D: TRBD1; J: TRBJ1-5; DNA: TGTGCCAGCAGTGAAGCCGGACAGGATCAGCCCCAGCATTTT; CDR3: CASSEAGQDQPQHF
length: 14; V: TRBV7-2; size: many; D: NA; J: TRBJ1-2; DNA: TGTGCCAGCAGCTTGGTGACAGAGAACTATGGCTACACCTTC; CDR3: CASSLVTENYGYTF
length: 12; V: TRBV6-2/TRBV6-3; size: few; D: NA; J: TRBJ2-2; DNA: TGTGCCAGCAGTCTTATAGGCGGGGAGCTGTTTTTT; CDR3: CASSLIGGELFF
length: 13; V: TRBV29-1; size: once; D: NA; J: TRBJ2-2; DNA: TGCAGCGTTGAGGGGGCCGCCGCCGGGGAGCTGTTTTTT; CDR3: CSVEGAAAGELFF
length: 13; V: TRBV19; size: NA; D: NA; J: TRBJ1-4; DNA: TGTGCCAGTAACCCAGGGAATAATGAAAAACTGTTTTTT; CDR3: CASNPGNNEKLFF
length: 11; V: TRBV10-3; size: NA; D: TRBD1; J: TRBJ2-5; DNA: TGTGCCATCAGGGACAGGGGGACCCAGTACTTC; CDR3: CAIRDRGTQYF
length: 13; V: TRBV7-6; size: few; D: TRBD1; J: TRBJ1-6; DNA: TGTGCCAGCAGCCTAGGGACAGACTCACCCCTCCACTTT; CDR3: CASSLGTDSPLHF
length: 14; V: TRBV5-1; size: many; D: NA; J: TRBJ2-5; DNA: TGTGCCAGCAGCTTGGCTTCGACGCAAGAGACCCAGTACTTC; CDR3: CASSLASTQETQYF
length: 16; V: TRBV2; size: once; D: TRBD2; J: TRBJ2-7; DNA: TGTGCCAGCAGGCCCGCTTTTGTGCGGGAGTCCTACGAGCAGTACTTC; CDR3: CASRPAFVRESYEQYF
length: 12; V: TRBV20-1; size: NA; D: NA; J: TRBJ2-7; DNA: TGCAGTGCTAAACCAAATACTTACGAGCAGTACTTC; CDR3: CSAKPNTYEQYF
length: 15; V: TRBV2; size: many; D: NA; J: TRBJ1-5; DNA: TGTGCCAGCCGAAGGGAGGGGTTCGGAAACCAGCCCCAGCATTTT; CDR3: CASRREGFGNQPQHF